This TCR beta chain derives from a study of early T cells in non-severe SARS-CoV-2 infection listed by TCRdb under 2021. Concerning the study at large: Because TCR sequencing was done on bulk RNA from unsorted whole blood, the alpha and beta chains could not be paired.

CDR1 and CDR2 are read off the germline V gene as MDHEN and SYDVKM. The germline V and J ends show losses of 3 bases and 4 bases respectively, and no gene match explains 4 bases of the junction. Its CDR3 holds 15 amino acids, cysteine through phenylalanine. Only the CDR3 DNA is retained, 45 bases long and in frame from the first base. Summary of the overall study and its limitations: VDJdb matching was skewed toward anti-spike CD8 responses and likely underestimated virus-specific expansions, missing private and CD4 specificities.

Library generation was performed with 5' RACE. The reads were generated on a NextSeq 500. The TCR library protocol attached unique molecular identifiers to individual cDNA molecules to correct for sequencing error and PCR bias. TCR alpha and beta chains were both sequenced, and the abundances of alpha and beta sequences in each sample were closely correlated with each other. Processing in the source paper ran as follows. Decombinator V4 was used to annotate the V gene, J gene and CDR3 of the TCR sequences. Expanded TCRs were defined as changing significantly between any two time points under a Poisson model with p below 0.0001. TCR abundances were normalised to the total number of TCRs sequenced per sample and expressed as counts per million. MAIT TCRs were defined by TRAV1-2 paired with TRAJ12, TRAJ20 or TRAJ33, and iNKT TCRs by TRAV10 paired with TRAJ18. VDJdb, accessed 1 November 2021, was searched for CMV, EBV and SARS-CoV-2 annotated TCRs, with TCRs annotated for multiple antigens excluded. In TCRdb, the public reads were trimmed at Q25 with fastp and aligned with MiXCR, with productive beta chains retained. All rows with the same CDR3 protein become a single entry with the most common DNA and genes. TCRdb, not the authors, supplied the V and J calls. The sample data list tens of thousands of distinct CDR3 sequences, and around 13% of these were observed just once. The ten largest clones represent roughly 8.7% of the sample.

This clonotype is medium-sized (0.01 to 0.1%). Its recognized antigen is unknown. There are no base qualities to consult, and no much larger clone falls within one base. This was a case-control study nested in a cohort of healthcare workers in London, UK, who had nasopharyngeal swab PCR tests and blood samples taken every week. Healthcare workers were enrolled in the week of the UK lockdown, from 23 to 31 March 2020, and were followed every week for up to 16 weeks. The sequence came from an adult who was a healthcare worker with PCR-confirmed SARS-CoV-2 infection or an uninfected control (not recorded which). The source material was whole blood. The chain joins TRBV28 to TRBJ2-7, with 12 bases matching TRBD2. In nucleotides, the sequence is TGTGCCAGCAGTTTTTTGACTAGCGGGAGTTACGAGCAGTACTTC. Its amino acids are CASSFLTSGSYEQYF.